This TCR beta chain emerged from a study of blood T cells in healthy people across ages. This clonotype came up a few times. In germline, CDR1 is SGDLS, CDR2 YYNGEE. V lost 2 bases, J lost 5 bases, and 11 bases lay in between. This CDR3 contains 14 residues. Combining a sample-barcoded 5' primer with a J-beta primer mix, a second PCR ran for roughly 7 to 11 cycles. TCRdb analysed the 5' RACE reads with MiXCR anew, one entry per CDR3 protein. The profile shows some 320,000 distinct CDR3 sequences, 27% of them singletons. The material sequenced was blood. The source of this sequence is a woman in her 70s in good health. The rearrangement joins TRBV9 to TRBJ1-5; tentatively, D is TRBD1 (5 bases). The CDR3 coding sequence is TGTGCCAGCAGCGTCGGGGCCTCCCATCAGCCCCAGCATTTT. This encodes CASSVGASHQPQHF.